This TCR beta chain was sequenced in a study of multiple sclerosis patients with progressive multifocal leukoencephalopathy. The survey-level immunoSEQ assay was used. Sequencing used immunoSEQ multiplex PCR; TCRdb keeps in-frame clones, though not all of them. This table holds tens of thousands of clones, nearly 90% found once. As to time point: 12 to 13 months of natalizumab therapy. Longitudinal control samples came from natalizumab-treated multiple sclerosis patients without PML. General study findings and limits: Expanded clones at PML onset predated and persisted through natalizumab therapy. Findings may reflect JC virus infection or just general immunocompromise.

Only a few counts were recorded for this clone. What it binds is unknown. Germline CDR1 reads SGHTA; CDR2 reads FQGNSA. The CDR3 is made up of 13 amino acids. The ends were cut back, 3 bases at V and 5 bases at J, with 10 bases in the middle. The sequencing used PBMCs, collected from a patient treated with natalizumab. The chain is built from TRBV7-2 and TRBJ2-5, with D maybe TRBD1 (6 bases). The sequence was obtained from a human donor with multiple sclerosis. As DNA, the CDR3 is TGTGCCAGCAGCTTGTGGACAGAGGAGACCCAGTACTTC. This translates into CASSLWTEETQYF.